These 15 T cell receptor beta chains originate from one sample sequenced in a study of T cell changes during pregnancy in multiple sclerosis. Sequencing used immunoSEQ multiplex PCR; TCRdb keeps in-frame clones, though not all of them. Here the sample spans over 60,000 clones, 91% being singletons. The specimen was peripheral blood, collected in the third trimester of pregnancy. These receptors all come from a female donor in good health, enrolled as a control in a pregnancy study.

The chain employs TRBV6-6 and TRBJ1-1; no reliable D call. The germline gives CDR1 MNHNY, CDR2 SVGAGI (reference sequence). The V and J ends lost 6 bases and 4 bases respectively, with 12 bases between them. The CDR3 runs 13 residues. The CDR3 DNA follows: TGTGCCAGCAGCCTGTCGGGGTTCACTGAAGCTTTCTTT. Protein sequence: CASSLSGFTEAFF.

V is TRBV18 and J is TRBJ2-7; 9 bases are shared with TRBD2. Germline V gives CDR1 KGHSH, CDR2 LQKENI. Trimming cost V 3 bases and J 2 bases; bases outside gene matches: 8. This CDR3 has 16 amino acids. CDR3: CASSPGSGGYTYEQYF. The CDR3 DNA follows: TGTGCCAGCTCACCCGGTAGCGGGGGCTACACCTACGAGCAGTACTTC.

The V and J genes are TRBV5-1 and TRBJ2-3, with TRBD2 matching over 10 bases. The V segment lost 2 bases and the J segment 2 bases; nucleotides outside the gene matches: 2. CDR3 length: 15 amino acids. Germline assignment: CDR1 SGHRS and CDR2 YFSETQ. The DNA of the CDR3 is TGCGCCAGCAGCTTACTAGCGGGGCTCACAGATACGCAGTATTTT. It yields the protein CASSLLAGLTDTQYF.

CDR3 in DNA: TGTGCCAGCAGTGCGGGACACGGAGCCACTAATGAAAAACTGTTTTTT. Translating it yields CASSAGHGATNEKLFF. The V call is TRBV6-1, the J call TRBJ1-4, with D tentatively TRBD1 (6 bases). Germline-derived CDR1 and CDR2 are MNHNS and SASEGT. V shed 4 bases and J shed 2 bases, with 14 bases lying between them. CDR3 length equals 16 residues.

The rearrangement uses TRBV6-6 and TRBJ1-2; 8 bases align to TRBD1. The CDR3 contains 14 residues. Germline V CDR1 and CDR2: MNHNY, SVGAGI (reference sequence). Unmatched junction bases numbered 7, after V lost 2 bases and J lost 8 bases. The CDR3 loop is CASSYPDRVGGYTF. CDR3 bases: TGTGCCAGCAGTTACCCGGACAGGGTGGGAGGCTACACCTTC.

V and J are TRBV7-6 and TRBJ2-5; 10 nucleotides align to TRBD2. Germline values: CDR1 SGHVS, CDR2 FNYEAQ. After removal of 5 bases from V and 9 bases from J, the junction contained 9 bases not matched to a gene. This CDR3 has 14 amino acids. The CDR3 sequence: CASSRLAGGGSQYF. CDR3 nucleotides: TGTGCCAGCAGCAGACTAGCGGGTGGCGGGTCCCAGTACTTC.

The chain joins TRBV10-3 to TRBJ2-7; 10 nucleotides match TRBD1. After removal of 6 bases from V and 4 bases from J, the junction contained 6 bases not matched to a gene. The CDR3 is 14 amino acids. Germline loops: CDR1 ENHRY, CDR2 SYGVKD. In DNA form, the CDR3 reads TGTGCCATCAGGGGGGACAGGGGTGGGTACGAGCAGTACTTC. Its translation is CAIRGDRGGYEQYF.

The rearrangement uses TRBV18 and TRBJ2-5, with 10 bases identical to TRBD1. The germline CDR1 and CDR2 sequences are KGHSH and LQKENI. V shed 3 bases and J 5 bases; nucleotides not matched to a gene: 18. This CDR3 comprises 19 residues. In DNA, the CDR3 is TGTGCCAGCTCACCTCCAATACCAGGGGGACAGGGGTTTTTGGAGACCCAGTACTTC. Residues: CASSPPIPGGQGFLETQYF.

J is TRBJ1-1 and V is TRBV6-1; D is unclear. V lost 3 bases, J lost 8 bases, and 16 bases lay in between. The CDR3 is 14 residues long. From germline, CDR1 is MNHNS and CDR2 SASEGT. The CDR3 nucleotides are TGTGCCAGCAGTGACTCAGGTATACGCCTGGAAGCTTTCTTT. Amino acids: CASSDSGIRLEAFF.

CDR3 DNA sequence: TGCAGTGCTAGAGCGAGGGAGACCCAGTACTTC. Translating it yields CSARARETQYF. This chain uses TRBV20-1 with TRBJ2-5; D is unclear. CDR1 DFQATT and CDR2 SNEGSKA come from the germline V gene (reference sequence). There are 11 residues in the CDR3. V lost 1 base and J 5 bases, leaving 5 bases between the germline ends.

The rearrangement links TRBV27 to TRBJ1-2; TRBD1 matches at 11 bases. There are 16 residues in the CDR3. J was trimmed by 0 bases and V by 4 bases; bases with no gene match: 4. Germline lookup yields CDR1 MNHEY and CDR2 SMNVEV (reference sequence). CDR3 loop: CASSSWGQGANYGYTF. The CDR3 region has the DNA TGTGCCAGCAGTTCATGGGGACAGGGGGCTAACTATGGCTACACCTTC.

The chain joins TRBV5-6 to TRBJ1-3, with 9 nucleotides matching TRBD1. The CDR3 is 16 residues long. Trimming at V came to 2 bases and at J to 3 bases, leaving 6 bases not matched to a gene. Germline CDR1 is SGHDT and CDR2 is YYEEEE. The CDR3 here is CASSFPGTGSGNTIYF. CDR3 DNA: TGTGCCAGCAGCTTTCCCGGGACAGGGAGTGGAAACACCATATATTTT.

The V call is TRBV5-6, the J call TRBJ2-4; TRBD2 agrees at 13 bases. This CDR3 is 15 amino acids long. V shed 4 bases, J shed 7 bases, and the junction held 5 bases outside the gene matches. Germline lookup yields CDR1 SGHDT and CDR2 YYEEEE. The CDR3 loop is CASSDPGLAGNIQYF. Written as DNA, the CDR3 is TGTGCCAGCAGCGATCCGGGACTAGCGGGGAACATTCAGTACTTC. Combining the CDR3 with reference TRBV5-6 and TRBJ2-4 gives the whole variable domain DAGVTQSPTHLIKTRGQQVTLRCSPKSGHDTVSWYQQALGQGPQFIFQYYEEEERQRGNFPDRFSGHQFPNYSSELNVNALLLGDSALYLCASSDPGLAGNIQYFGAGTRLSVL.

The chain carries TRBV7-8 and TRBJ2-2, with 7 bases lining up with TRBD1. The CDR3 length is 15 residues. CDR1 SGHVS and CDR2 FQNEAQ come from the germline V gene. The J segment lost 5 bases and the V segment lost 1 base, leaving 4 bases of the junction unmatched. This CDR3 reads CASSLGQGDTGELFF. The DNA for the CDR3 is TGTGCCAGCAGCTTAGGACAGGGAGATACCGGGGAGCTGTTTTTT.

This rearrangement joins TRBV29-1 to TRBJ2-7; D remains unclear. This CDR3 has 14 amino acids. Germline V CDR1 and CDR2: SQVTM, ANQGSEA. The V gene lost 4 bases and the J gene lost 2 bases, with 15 bases spanning the gap. The CDR3 spells CSVVVTSHPYEQYF. The CDR3 bases are TGCAGCGTTGTTGTCACATCACATCCCTACGAGCAGTACTTC.